Listed below are T cell receptor beta chains from one sample, sequenced in a study of cytomegalovirus exposure and HLA in healthy donors. Sequencing was performed with immunoSEQ multiplex PCR; in TCRdb, only in-frame clones are kept and a portion is missing. The sample has about 130,000 clones; around 81% are singletons. The sequenced material came from PBMCs. Receptors originate from a man between 18 and 35 years old in good health and CMV-seronegative. Both conserved end residues are part of each CDR3. A D gene is named only where the DNA matches it firmly. The size entry is marked missing in some rows and otherwise reads once, few, many or a size class.

cdr3_aa cdr3_nt v_call clone_size cdr3_length d_call j_call
CASSLLASGGLTDTQYF TGCGCCAGCAGCTTATTGGCCAGCGGGGGCCTCACAGATACGCAGTATTTT TRBV5-1 NA 17 TRBD2 TRBJ2-3
CASSLWGTGTGNGYTF TGTGCCAGCAGTTTATGGGGTACTGGGACAGGTAACGGCTACACCTTC TRBV28 NA 16 TRBD1 TRBJ1-2
CASSASNYGYTF TGTGCCAGCAGCGCGTCTAACTATGGCTACACCTTC TRBV5-4 NA 12 NA TRBJ1-2
CASSLLIQGPETQYF TGTGCCAGCAGCTTACTAATTCAGGGCCCCGAGACCCAGTACTTC TRBV7-9 once 15 NA TRBJ2-5
CASSLGFQGLGHNEQFF TGTGCCAGCAGCTTAGGGTTTCAGGGGTTAGGGCACAATGAGCAGTTCTTC TRBV7-2 NA 17 NA TRBJ2-1
CASSLAEGPGYTF TGCGCCAGCAGCTTGGCGGAGGGTCCTGGCTACACCTTC TRBV5-1 NA 13 NA TRBJ1-2
CASSINRGMNQPQHF TGTGCCAGTAGTATAAACAGGGGGATGAATCAGCCCCAGCATTTT TRBV19 NA 15 TRBD1 TRBJ1-5
CASSAYSGWGQETQYF TGTGCCAGCAGTGCCTATTCAGGGTGGGGACAAGAGACCCAGTACTTC TRBV6-1 NA 16 NA TRBJ2-5
CASSPHTGWSNEQYF TGTGCCAGCAGTCCCCACACGGGGTGGTCCAACGAGCAGTACTTC TRBV6-5 NA 15 NA TRBJ2-7
CASSETYNEQFF TGTGCCAGCAGTGAGACCTACAATGAGCAGTTCTTC TRBV6-5 NA 12 NA TRBJ2-1
CSVGGRQGLNYGYTF TGCAGCGTTGGGGGGCGACAGGGACTTAACTATGGCTACACCTTC TRBV29-1 NA 15 TRBD1 TRBJ1-2
CAWSTGSNQPQHF TGTGCCTGGAGTACGGGTAGCAATCAGCCCCAGCATTTT TRBV30 NA 13 NA TRBJ1-5
CASRLGTGDNQPQHF TGTGCCAGCAGACTAGGGACAGGGGACAATCAGCCCCAGCATTTT TRBV27 NA 15 TRBD1 TRBJ1-5
CASSPSGGAMNEQFF TGTGCCAGCAGTCCAAGCGGGGGGGCCATGAATGAGCAGTTCTTC TRBV27 NA 15 TRBD2 TRBJ2-1
CATSQAFVEKLFF TGTGCCACCTCACAGGCTTTCGTTGAAAAACTGTTTTTT TRBV15 NA 13 NA TRBJ1-4
CASSLAGAGGYTF TGTGCCAGCAGCTTAGCAGGGGCTGGAGGCTACACCTTC TRBV7-9 NA 13 NA TRBJ1-2
CAWKRSGPQHF TGTGCCTGGAAACGCAGCGGGCCCCAGCATTTT TRBV30 NA 11 NA TRBJ1-5
CAWSVRAYYGYTF TGTGCCTGGAGTGTAAGAGCGTACTATGGCTACACCTTC TRBV30 NA 13 NA TRBJ1-2
CATQGTENYGYTF TGTGCCACTCAGGGCACAGAAAACTATGGCTACACCTTC TRBV19 NA 13 NA TRBJ1-2
CASRLSHEQYF TGTGCCAGCAGATTGAGCCACGAGCAGTACTTC TRBV27 NA 11 NA TRBJ2-7
CASSPQGDAGASYEQYF TGTGCCAGCAGCCCCCAAGGCGATGCGGGGGCATCCTACGAGCAGTACTTC TRBV7-9 NA 17 NA TRBJ2-7
CASSLVGGEGTEAFF TGCGCCAGCAGCTTGGTAGGGGGTGAGGGCACTGAAGCTTTCTTT TRBV5-1 once 15 NA TRBJ1-1
CASSLDRGNTEAFF TGTGCCAGCAGCTTAGATCGGGGGAACACTGAAGCTTTCTTT TRBV7-2 NA 14 NA TRBJ1-1
CASSLESQPQHF TGTGCCAGCAGCTTAGAGAGTCAGCCCCAGCATTTT TRBV7-9 NA 12 NA TRBJ1-5
CASSARVKQQNYGYTF TGTGCCAGCAGCGCGAGGGTAAAACAGCAAAACTATGGCTACACCTTC TRBV9 NA 16 NA TRBJ1-2
CASSIMETQYF TGTGCCAGTAGTATTATGGAGACCCAGTACTTC TRBV19 once 11 NA TRBJ2-5
CATGIPSYEQYF TGTGCCACTGGTATCCCCTCCTACGAGCAGTACTTC TRBV27 NA 12 NA TRBJ2-7
CASSFTGVGYDEAFF TGTGCCAGCAGTTTCACAGGGGTGGGATACGATGAAGCTTTCTTT TRBV28 NA 15 TRBD1 TRBJ1-1
CASRVRLGAGEKLFF TGTGCCAGCAGAGTAAGGTTGGGGGCCGGGGAAAAACTGTTTTTT TRBV28 NA 15 NA TRBJ1-4
CAISESETGYNQPQHF TGTGCCATCAGTGAGTCTGAAACAGGGTATAATCAGCCCCAGCATTTT TRBV10-3 NA 16 NA TRBJ1-5
CSAQGAVTF TGCAGTGCTCAGGGGGCGGTCACCTTC TRBV20-1 NA 9 TRBD1 TRBJ1-2
CASSQDLRGRSGDIQYF TGTGCCAGCAGCCAAGATCTTAGGGGCCGAAGCGGGGACATTCAGTACTTC TRBV4-2 once 17 TRBD2 TRBJ2-4
CSVEIPTATYLSYEQYF TGCAGCGTTGAAATACCCACAGCAACATACCTCTCCTACGAGCAGTACTTC TRBV29-1 NA 17 NA TRBJ2-7
CASSFSRLEGRQPQHF TGTGCCAGCAGCTTCTCCCGGTTAGAGGGTCGTCAGCCCCAGCATTTT TRBV7-9 NA 16 NA TRBJ1-5
CASSHAGDNEQFF TGTGCCAGCAGCCATGCGGGGGACAATGAGCAGTTCTTC TRBV6-5 NA 13 TRBD2 TRBJ2-1
CASSLSPFLQGSYGYTF TGTGCCAGCAGTTTATCGCCTTTTTTACAAGGGAGCTATGGCTACACCTTC TRBV27 NA 17 NA TRBJ1-2
CASSYGLKNYEQYF TGTGCCAGCAGTTACGGCCTCAAAAACTACGAGCAGTACTTC TRBV6-6 NA 14 NA TRBJ2-7
CSAIPGGYTF TGCAGTGCTATACCCGGTGGCTACACCTTC TRBV20-1 NA 10 NA TRBJ1-2
CASSLISGAAGYGYTF TGTGCCAGCAGCTTAATATCGGGAGCCGCGGGCTATGGCTACACCTTC TRBV7-9 once 16 NA TRBJ1-2
CASSHRGFPNQPQHF TGTGCCAGCAGCCACAGGGGGTTCCCTAATCAGCCCCAGCATTTT TRBV11-2 NA 15 TRBD1 TRBJ1-5
CAWGPANTDTQYF TGTGCCTGGGGGCCAGCAAACACAGATACGCAGTATTTT TRBV30 few 13 NA TRBJ2-3
CASRFGSGTIYF TGTGCCAGCAGGTTCGGTTCGGGAACCATATATTTT TRBV9 NA 12 NA TRBJ1-3
CASSSRLAGNNEQFF TGTGCCAGCAGCTCACGACTAGCGGGAAACAATGAGCAGTTCTTC TRBV7-9 NA 15 TRBD2 TRBJ2-1
CSSRARLPRETQYF TGCAGCTCCCGAGCCCGGCTGCCGAGGGAGACCCAGTACTTC TRBV29-1 NA 14 NA TRBJ2-5
CASSFHRVLWDTGELFF TGTGCCAGCAGCTTCCACAGGGTTCTTTGGGACACCGGGGAGCTGTTTTTT TRBV7-8 NA 17 NA TRBJ2-2
CASTTGIGELFF TGTGCCAGCACTACAGGGATCGGGGAGCTGTTTTTT TRBV6-5 NA 12 NA TRBJ2-2